A few counts support the clone carrying this TCR beta chain. Antigen unknown. This sample was taken from a study of OX40 agonist ivuxolimab in advanced cancers. Study-wide results and limits: The mean number of expanded clones was higher in CD8+ T cells than in CD4+. Patients who responded partially at 0.1-3.0 mg/kg showed clonal expansion ranking among the lowest.

Germline V gene lookup returns CDR1 MNHEY and CDR2 SMNVEV (reference sequence). The V end was cut by 0 bases, the J end by 0 bases, with 9 bases between. This CDR3 spans 15 amino acids. Clones were read by immunoSEQ multiplex PCR, and TCRdb kept only the in-frame ones, dropping some. Of 60,000 to 70,000 clones in the sample, about four fifths were seen once. V usage is TRBV27 and J usage is TRBJ2-7, with a weak D call TRBD1 (6 bases). The material was CD4+ or CD8+ T cells sorted from blood, obtained in a trial of the OX40 agonist ivuxolimab. The receptor was isolated from an adult with an advanced solid tumor such as melanoma, head and neck, liver or kidney cancer. CDR3 amino acids: CASSLSGGSSYEQYF. Here the CDR3 DNA reads TGTGCCAGCAGTTTATCAGGGGGTAGCTCCTACGAGCAGTACTTC.